By sample share, the clone carrying this T cell receptor (beta chain) is medium-sized. The antigen remains unidentified. Before thyroid surgery, none of the patients had received any treatment. This entry comes from a study of metastatic and nonmetastatic thyroid tumors. Study information: The comparison covered peripheral blood and tumor or nodule tissue in malignant and benign thyroid patients. Study-level results: Significantly higher TCR beta diversity was reportedly seen in malignant thyroid tumors than benign nodules, in blood and tumor.

CDR3 length equals 13 residues. Germline V gene lookup returns CDR1 SGHAT and CDR2 FQNNGV. V was trimmed by 4 bases and J by 6 bases, leaving 13 bases between them. TCRdb re-called clones from the PCR reads using MiXCR. The profile shows about 7,300 clones, about a fifth of them singletons. The chain combines TRBV11-2 with TRBJ2-7; D may be TRBD2 (5 bases). The clonotype comes from a female donor with papillary thyroid cancer or a benign thyroid nodule (not recorded which). Some clones in this sample may be carry-over from other donors' samples. Sample: adjacent normal tissue. CDR3 bases: TGTGCCAGCAGCTGGGAACTAGGAGCCGAGCAGTACTTC. Protein: CASSWELGAEQYF.